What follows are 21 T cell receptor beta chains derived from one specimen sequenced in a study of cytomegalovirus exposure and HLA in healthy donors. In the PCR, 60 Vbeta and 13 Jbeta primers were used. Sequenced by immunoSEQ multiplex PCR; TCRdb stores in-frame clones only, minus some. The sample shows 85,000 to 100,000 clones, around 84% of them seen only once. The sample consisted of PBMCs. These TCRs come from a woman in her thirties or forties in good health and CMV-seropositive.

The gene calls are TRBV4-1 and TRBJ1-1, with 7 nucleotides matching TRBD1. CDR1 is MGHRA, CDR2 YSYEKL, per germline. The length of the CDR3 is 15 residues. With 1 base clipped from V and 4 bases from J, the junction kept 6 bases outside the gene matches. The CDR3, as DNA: TGCGCCAGCAGCCAAGGACAGGGTATTCTCACTGAAGCTTTCTTT. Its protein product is CASSQGQGILTEAFF.

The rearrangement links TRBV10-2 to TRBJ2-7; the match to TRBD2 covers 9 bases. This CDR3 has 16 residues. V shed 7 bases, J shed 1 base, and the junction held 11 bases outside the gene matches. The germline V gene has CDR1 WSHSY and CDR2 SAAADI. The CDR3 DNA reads TGCGCCAGCACAAGGGCGGCTAGCGGGAAGTCCTACGAGCAGTACTTC. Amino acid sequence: CASTRAASGKSYEQYF.

CDR3 bases: TGTGCCAGCAGCCCCCGACTAGCGAGGGAGCAGTACTTC. Encoded protein: CASSPRLAREQYF. The gene calls are TRBV7-8 and TRBJ2-7; TRBD2 aligns across 8 bases. The germline V gene encodes CDR1 SGHVS and CDR2 FQNEAQ. This CDR3 has 13 residues. The J segment lost 7 bases and the V segment lost 5 bases, leaving 7 bases of the junction unmatched. Complete variable domain (other parts from reference TRBV7-8 and TRBJ2-7): GAGVSQSPRYKVAKRGQDVALRCDPISGHVSLFWYQQALGQGPEFLTYFQNEAQLDKSGLPSDRFFAERPEGSVSTLKIQRTQQEDSAVYLCASSPRLAREQYFGPGTRLTVT.

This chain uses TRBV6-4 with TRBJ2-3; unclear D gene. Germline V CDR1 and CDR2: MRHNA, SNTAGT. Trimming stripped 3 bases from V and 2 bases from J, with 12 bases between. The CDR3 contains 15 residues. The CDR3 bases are TGTGCCAGCAGTGAAGGAGACTCTCCCACAGATACGCAGTATTTT. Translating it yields CASSEGDSPTDTQYF.

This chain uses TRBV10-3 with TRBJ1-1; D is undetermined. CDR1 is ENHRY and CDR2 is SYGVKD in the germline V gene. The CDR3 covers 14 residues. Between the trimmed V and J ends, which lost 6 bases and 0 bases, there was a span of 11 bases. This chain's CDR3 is CAIRTDYVNTEAFF. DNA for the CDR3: TGTGCCATCAGGACGGACTATGTGAACACTGAAGCTTTCTTT.

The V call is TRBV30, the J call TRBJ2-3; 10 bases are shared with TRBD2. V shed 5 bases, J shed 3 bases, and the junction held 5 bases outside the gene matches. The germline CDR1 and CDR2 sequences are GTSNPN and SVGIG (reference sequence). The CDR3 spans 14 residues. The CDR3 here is CAWGLAANTDTQYF. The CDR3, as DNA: TGTGCCTGGGGACTAGCGGCCAATACAGATACGCAGTATTTT.

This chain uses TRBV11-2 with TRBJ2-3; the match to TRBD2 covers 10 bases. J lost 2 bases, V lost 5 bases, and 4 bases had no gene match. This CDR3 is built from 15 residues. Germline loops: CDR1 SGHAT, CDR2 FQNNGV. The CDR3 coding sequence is TGTGCCAGCAGCACTAGCGGGGCGGTCACAGATACGCAGTATTTT. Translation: CASSTSGAVTDTQYF.

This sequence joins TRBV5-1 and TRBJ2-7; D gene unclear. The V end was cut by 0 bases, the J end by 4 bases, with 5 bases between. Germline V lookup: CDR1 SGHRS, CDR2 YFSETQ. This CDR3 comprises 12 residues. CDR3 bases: TGCGCCAGCAGCTTGGACTTTTACGAGCAGTACTTC. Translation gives CASSLDFYEQYF. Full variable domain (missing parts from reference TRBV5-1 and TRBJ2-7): KAGVTQTPRYLIKTRGQQVTLSCSPISGHRSVSWYQQTPGQGLQFLFEYFSETQRNKGNFPGRFSGRQFSNSRSEMNVSTLELGDSALYLCASSLDFYEQYFGPGTRLTVT.

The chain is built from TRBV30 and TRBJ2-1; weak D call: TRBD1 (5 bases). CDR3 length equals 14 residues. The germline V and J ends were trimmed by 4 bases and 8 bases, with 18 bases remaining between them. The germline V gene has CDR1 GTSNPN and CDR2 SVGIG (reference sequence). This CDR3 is CAWKKGPSQDEQFF. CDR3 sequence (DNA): TGTGCCTGGAAAAAGGGGCCCAGCCAAGATGAGCAGTTCTTC.

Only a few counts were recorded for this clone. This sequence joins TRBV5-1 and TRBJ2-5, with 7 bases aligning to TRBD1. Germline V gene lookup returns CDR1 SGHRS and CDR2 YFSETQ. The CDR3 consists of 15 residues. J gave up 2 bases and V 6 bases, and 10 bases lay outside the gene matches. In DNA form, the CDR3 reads TGCGCCAGCAAAATGACAGGGAGTGGTCAAGAGACCCAGTACTTC. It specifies CASKMTGSGQETQYF. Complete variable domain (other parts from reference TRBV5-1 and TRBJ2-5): KAGVTQTPRYLIKTRGQQVTLSCSPISGHRSVSWYQQTPGQGLQFLFEYFSETQRNKGNFPGRFSGRQFSNSRSEMNVSTLELGDSALYLCASKMTGSGQETQYFGPGTRLLVL.

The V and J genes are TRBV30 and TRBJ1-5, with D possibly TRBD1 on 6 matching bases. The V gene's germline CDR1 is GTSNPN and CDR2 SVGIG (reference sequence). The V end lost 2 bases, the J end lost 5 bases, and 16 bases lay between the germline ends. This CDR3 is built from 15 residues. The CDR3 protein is CAWSRRGTMDQPQHF. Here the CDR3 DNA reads TGTGCCTGGAGTCGTAGGGGGACGATGGATCAGCCCCAGCATTTT.

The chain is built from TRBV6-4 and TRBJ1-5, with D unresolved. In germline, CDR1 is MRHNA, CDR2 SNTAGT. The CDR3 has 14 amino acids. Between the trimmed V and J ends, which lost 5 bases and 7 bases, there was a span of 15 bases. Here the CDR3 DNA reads TGTGCCAGCAGTCTGTACATATGGCAGCAGCCCCAGCATTTT. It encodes CASSLYIWQQPQHF.

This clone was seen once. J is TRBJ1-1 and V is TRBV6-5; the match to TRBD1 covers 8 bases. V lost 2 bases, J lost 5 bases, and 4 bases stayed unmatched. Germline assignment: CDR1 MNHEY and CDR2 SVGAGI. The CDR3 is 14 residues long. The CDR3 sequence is CASSYRQGRTEAFF. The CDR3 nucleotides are TGTGCCAGCAGTTACAGACAGGGGAGAACTGAAGCTTTCTTT.

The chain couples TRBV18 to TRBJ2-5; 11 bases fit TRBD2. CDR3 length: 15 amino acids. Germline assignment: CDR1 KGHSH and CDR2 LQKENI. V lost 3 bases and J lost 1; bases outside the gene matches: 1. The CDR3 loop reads CASSPGTSGQETQYF. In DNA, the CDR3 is TGTGCCAGCTCACCCGGGACTAGCGGCCAAGAGACCCAGTACTTC.

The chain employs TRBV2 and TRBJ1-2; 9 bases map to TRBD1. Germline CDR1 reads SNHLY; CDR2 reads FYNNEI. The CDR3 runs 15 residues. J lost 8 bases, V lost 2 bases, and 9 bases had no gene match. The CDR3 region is CASSERSGTGNGYTF. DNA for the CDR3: TGTGCCAGCAGTGAAAGATCCGGGACAGGGAACGGCTACACCTTC.

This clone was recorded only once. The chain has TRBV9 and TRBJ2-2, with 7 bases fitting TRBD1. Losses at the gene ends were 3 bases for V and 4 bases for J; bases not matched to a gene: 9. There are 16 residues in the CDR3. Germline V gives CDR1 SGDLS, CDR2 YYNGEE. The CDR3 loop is CASSGQRGRVTGELFF. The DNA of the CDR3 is TGTGCCAGCAGCGGGCAGAGGGGGCGCGTCACCGGGGAGCTGTTTTTT.

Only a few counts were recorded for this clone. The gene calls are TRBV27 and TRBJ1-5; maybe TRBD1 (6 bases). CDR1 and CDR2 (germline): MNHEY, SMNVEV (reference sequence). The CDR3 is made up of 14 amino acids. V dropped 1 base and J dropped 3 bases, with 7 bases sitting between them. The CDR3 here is CASSLWGPNQPQHF. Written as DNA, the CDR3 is TGTGCCAGCAGTTTATGGGGGCCCAATCAGCCCCAGCATTTT.

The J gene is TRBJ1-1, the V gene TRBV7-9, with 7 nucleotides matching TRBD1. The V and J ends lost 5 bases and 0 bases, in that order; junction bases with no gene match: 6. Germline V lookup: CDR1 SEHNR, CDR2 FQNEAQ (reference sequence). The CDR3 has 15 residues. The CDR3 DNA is TGTGCCAGCAGCGGACAGACAGGGCTGAACACTGAAGCTTTCTTT. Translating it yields CASSGQTGLNTEAFF.

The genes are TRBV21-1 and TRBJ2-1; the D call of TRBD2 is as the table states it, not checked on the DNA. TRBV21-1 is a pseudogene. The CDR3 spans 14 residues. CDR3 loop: CASGLAGGDNEQFF. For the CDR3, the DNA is TGTGCCAGCGGACTAGCGGGGGGGGATAATGAGCAGTTCTTC.

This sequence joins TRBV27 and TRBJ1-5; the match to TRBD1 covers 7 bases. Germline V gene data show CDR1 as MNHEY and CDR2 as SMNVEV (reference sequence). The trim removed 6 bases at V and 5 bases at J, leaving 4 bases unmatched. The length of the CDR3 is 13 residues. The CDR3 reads CASRTGNDQPQHF. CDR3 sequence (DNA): TGTGCCAGCAGGACAGGGAACGATCAGCCCCAGCATTTT.

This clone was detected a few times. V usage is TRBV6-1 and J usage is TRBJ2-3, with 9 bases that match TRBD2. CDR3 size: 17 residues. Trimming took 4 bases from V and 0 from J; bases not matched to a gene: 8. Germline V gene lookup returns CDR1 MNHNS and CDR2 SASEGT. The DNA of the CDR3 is TGTGCCAGCAGTGTCGGGATGACTAGCGGAAGCACAGATACGCAGTATTTT. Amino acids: CASSVGMTSGSTDTQYF.